These T cell receptor beta chains were read from a single sample in a study of metastatic and nonmetastatic thyroid tumors. TCRdb reanalyzed the PCR reads via MiXCR. The sample has 45,000 to 50,000 clones; about 22% are singletons. Sequencing was carried out using blood. These receptor sequences come from a male donor with papillary thyroid cancer or a benign thyroid nodule (not recorded which). Some clones in this sample may be carry-over from other donors' samples. CDR3s leave out the opening cysteine and the closing phenylalanine or tryptophan.

v_call	j_call	cdr3_aa
TRBV18	TRBJ2-2	ASSPRSNTGELF
TRBV7-9	TRBJ2-1	ASSSTSGGRGKGEQF
TRBV20-1	TRBJ2-7	SARAGTGYHDQY
TRBV2	TRBJ1-2	ASSAQGPNYGYT
TRBV6-4	TRBJ2-2	ASSGEENREPF
TRBV5-4	TRBJ2-1	ASSLDPYTSGDEQF
TRBV6-1	TRBJ1-1	ATDPTGGSNTEAF
TRBV20-1	TRBJ2-5	SAWDVETQY
TRBV12-3/TRBV12-4	TRBJ1-1	ASSLLVWGGNTEAF
TRBV6-1	TRBJ1-2	ASVTGRFYGYT
TRBV30	TRBJ1-1	AWRPAGTGTVAF
TRBV6-5	TRBJ2-2	ASSYEASNTGELF
TRBV2	TRBJ1-2	ASTPATAPNYGYT
TRBV11-2	TRBJ2-7	ASSLKLGSYEQY
TRBV3-1	TRBJ2-7	ASTRAGVSYEQY
TRBV24-1	TRBJ2-1	ATSGYFGNEQF
TRBV7-2	TRBJ2-2	ASSPIGPGELF
TRBV27	TRBJ2-3	ASNRGGRARDTQY